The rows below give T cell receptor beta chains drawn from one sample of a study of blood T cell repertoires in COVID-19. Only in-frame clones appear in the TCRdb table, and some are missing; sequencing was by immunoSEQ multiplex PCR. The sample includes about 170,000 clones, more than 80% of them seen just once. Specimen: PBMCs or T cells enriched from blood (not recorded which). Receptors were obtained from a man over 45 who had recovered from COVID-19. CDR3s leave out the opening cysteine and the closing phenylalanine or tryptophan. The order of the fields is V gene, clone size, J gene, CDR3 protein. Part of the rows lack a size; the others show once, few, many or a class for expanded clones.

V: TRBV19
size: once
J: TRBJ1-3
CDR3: ASSVRDKAGNTIY

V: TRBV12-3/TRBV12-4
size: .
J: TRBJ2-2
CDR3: ASSTENTGELF

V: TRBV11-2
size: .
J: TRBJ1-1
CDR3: ASSLGGQGEAF

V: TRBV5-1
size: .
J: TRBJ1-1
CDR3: ASSFGQQGANTEAF

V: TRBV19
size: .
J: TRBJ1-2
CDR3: ATGFFNYGYT

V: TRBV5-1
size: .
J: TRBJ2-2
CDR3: ASSLRTEFLMNTGELF

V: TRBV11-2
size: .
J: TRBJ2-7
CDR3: ASSLEAGNYEQY

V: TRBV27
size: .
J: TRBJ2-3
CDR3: ASSRASGTDTQY

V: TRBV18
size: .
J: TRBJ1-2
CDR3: ASSLQDRYSGYT

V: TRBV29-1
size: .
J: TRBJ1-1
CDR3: SVGALRAEAF

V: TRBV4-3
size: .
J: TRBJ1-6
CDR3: ASSQDPPGTTYNSPLH

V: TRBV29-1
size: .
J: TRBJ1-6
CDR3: SVSYGTDNSPLH

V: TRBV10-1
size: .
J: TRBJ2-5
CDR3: ASRISRAGGQETQY

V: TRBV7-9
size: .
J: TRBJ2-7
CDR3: ASSLADTSQY

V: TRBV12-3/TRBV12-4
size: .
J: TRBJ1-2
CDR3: ASSLGLGGGYT

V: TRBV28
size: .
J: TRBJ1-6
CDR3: ASSSLNSPLH

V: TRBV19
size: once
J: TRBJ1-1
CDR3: ASSIGAGQNTEAF

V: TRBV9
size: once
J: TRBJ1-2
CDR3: ASSARRAGTYGYT

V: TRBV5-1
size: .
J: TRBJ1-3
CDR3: ASSLAPDRGNTIY

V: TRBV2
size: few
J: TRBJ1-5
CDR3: ASRGQGTLSNQPQH

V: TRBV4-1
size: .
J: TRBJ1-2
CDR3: ASSQEAGWRGFNYGYT

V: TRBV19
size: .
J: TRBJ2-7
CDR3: ASSIGLSYEQY

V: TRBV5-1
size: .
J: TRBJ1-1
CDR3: ASSLVGLGTEAF

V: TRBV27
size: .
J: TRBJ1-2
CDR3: ATTDRAGGYT

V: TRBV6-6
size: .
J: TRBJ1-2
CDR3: ASSYVQGHGYT

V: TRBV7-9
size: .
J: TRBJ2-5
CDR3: ASSSERGGFQETQY

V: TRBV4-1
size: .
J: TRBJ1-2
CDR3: ASSQDPGYYGYT